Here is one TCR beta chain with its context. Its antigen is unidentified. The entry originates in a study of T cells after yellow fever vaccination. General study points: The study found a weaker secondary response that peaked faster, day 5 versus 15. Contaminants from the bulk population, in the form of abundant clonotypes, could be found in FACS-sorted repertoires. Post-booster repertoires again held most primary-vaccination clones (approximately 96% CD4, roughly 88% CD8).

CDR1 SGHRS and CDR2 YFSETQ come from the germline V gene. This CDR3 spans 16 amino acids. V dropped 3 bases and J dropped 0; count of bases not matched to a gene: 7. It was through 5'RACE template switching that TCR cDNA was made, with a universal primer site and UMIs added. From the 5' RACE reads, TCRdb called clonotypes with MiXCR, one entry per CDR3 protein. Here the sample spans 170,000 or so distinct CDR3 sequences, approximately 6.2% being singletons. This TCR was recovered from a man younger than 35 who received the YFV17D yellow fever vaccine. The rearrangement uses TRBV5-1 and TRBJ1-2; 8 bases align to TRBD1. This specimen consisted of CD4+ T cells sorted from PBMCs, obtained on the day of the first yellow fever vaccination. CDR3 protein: CASSWGDRTPNYGYTF. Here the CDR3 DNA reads TGCGCCAGCAGCTGGGGGGACAGGACTCCTAACTATGGCTACACCTTC.